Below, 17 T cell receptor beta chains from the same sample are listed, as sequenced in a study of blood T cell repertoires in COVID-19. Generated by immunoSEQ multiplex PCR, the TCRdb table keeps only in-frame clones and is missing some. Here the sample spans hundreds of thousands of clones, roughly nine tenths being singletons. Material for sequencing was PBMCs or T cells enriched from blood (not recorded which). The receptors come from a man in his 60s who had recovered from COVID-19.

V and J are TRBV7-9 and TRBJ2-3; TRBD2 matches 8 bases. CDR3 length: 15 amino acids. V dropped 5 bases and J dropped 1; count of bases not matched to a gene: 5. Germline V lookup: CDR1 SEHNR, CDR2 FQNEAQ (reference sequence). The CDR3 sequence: CASSPGGAGTDTQYF. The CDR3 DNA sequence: TGTGCCAGCAGCCCCGGGGGGGCCGGCACAGATACGCAGTATTTT.

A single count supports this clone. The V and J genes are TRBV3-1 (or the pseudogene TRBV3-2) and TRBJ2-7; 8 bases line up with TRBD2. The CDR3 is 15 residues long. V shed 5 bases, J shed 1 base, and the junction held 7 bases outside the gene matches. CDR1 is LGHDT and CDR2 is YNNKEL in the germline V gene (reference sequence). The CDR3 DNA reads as TGTGCCAGCAGCGGAAGCGGGAGTATGTCCTACGAGCAGTACTTC. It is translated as CASSGSGSMSYEQYF.

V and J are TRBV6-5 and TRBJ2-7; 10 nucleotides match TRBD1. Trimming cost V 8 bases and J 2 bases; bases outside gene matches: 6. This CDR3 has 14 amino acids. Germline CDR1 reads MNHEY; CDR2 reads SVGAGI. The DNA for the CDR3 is TGTGCCAGCGCCGGGACAGGGGAGACCTACGAGCAGTACTTC. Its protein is CASAGTGETYEQYF.

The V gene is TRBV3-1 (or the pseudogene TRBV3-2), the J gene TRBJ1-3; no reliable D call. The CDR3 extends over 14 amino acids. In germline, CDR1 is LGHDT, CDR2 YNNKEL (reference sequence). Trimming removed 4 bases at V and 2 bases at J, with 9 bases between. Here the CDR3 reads CASSRSGAGNTIYF. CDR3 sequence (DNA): TGTGCCAGCAGCCGTTCCGGGGCTGGAAACACCATATATTTT.

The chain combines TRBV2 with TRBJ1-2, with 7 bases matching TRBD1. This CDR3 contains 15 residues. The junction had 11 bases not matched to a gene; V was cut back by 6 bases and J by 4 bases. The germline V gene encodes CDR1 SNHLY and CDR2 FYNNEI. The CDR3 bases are TGTGCCAGCAGATATACAGGGGCCGGGGGCTATGGCTACACCTTC. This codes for CASRYTGAGGYGYTF.

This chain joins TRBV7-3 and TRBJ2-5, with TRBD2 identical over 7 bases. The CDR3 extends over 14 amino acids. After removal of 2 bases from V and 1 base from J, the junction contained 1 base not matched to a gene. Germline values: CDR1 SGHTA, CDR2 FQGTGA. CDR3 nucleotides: TGTGCCAGCAGCTTAGCGGGAGCCCAAGAGACCCAGTACTTC. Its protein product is CASSLAGAQETQYF.

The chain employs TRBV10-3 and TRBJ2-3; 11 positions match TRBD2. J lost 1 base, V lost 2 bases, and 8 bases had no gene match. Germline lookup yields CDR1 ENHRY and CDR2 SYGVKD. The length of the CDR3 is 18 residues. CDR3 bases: TGTGCCATCAGTGAGGTTAGCGGGGGGGCCCTGGGCACAGATACGCAGTATTTT. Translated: CAISEVSGGALGTDTQYF.

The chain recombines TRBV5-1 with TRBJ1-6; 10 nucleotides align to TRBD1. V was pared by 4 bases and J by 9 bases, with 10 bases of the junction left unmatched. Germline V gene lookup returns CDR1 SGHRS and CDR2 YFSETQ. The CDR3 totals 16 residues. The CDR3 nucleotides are TGCGCCAGCAGCACGGGACAGGGGTTGAGTGGTTCACCCCTCCACTTT. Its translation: CASSTGQGLSGSPLHF.

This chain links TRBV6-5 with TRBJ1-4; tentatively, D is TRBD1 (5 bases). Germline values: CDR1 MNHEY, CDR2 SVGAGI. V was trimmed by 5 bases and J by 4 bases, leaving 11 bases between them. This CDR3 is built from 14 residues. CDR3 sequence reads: CASSNGGINEKLFF. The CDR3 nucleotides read TGTGCCAGCAGTAACGGGGGAATTAATGAAAAACTGTTTTTT.

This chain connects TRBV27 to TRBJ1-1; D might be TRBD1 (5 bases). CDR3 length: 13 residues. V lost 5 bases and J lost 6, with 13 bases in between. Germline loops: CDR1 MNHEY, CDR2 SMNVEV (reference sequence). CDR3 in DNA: TGTGCCAGCAGTATAAAAGGGGTCGCTGAAGCTTTCTTT. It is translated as CASSIKGVAEAFF.

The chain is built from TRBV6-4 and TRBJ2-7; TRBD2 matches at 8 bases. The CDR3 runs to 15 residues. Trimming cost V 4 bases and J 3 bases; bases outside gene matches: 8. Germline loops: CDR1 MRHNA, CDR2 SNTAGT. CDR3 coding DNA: TGTGCCAGCAGTGGCGTCCGGGGGGGCATCTACGAGCAGTACTTC. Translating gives CASSGVRGGIYEQYF.

CDR3 loop: CASSSQQGAGQPQHF. The DNA of the CDR3 is TGTGCCAGCAGTTCTCAACAGGGGGCCGGTCAGCCCCAGCATTTT. The rearrangement links TRBV6-2 or TRBV6-3 to TRBJ1-5; 9 nucleotides line up with TRBD1. Per the germline V gene, CDR1 is MNHEY and CDR2 is SVGEGT. Trimming took 4 bases from V and 6 from J; bases not matched to a gene: 7. The CDR3 totals 15 residues.

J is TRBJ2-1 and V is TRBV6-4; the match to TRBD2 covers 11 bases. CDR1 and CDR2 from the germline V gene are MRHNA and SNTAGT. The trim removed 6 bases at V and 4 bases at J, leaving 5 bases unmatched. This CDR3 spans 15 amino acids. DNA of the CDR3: TGTGCCAGCAGGATTACTAGCGGGGGTTACAATGAGCAGTTCTTC. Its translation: CASRITSGGYNEQFF.

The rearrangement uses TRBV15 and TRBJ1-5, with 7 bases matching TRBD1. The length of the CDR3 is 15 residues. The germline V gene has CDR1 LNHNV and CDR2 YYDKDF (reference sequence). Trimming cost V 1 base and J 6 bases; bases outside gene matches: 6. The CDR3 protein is CATSRGRTGSQPQHF. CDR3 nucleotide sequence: TGTGCCACCAGCAGAGGTAGGACAGGAAGTCAGCCCCAGCATTTT. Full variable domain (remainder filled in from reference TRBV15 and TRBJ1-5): DAMVIQNPRYQVTQFGKPVTLSCSQTLNHNVMYWYQQKSSQAPKLLFHYYDKDFNNEADTPDNFQSRRPNTSFCFLDIRSPGLGDTAMYLCATSRGRTGSQPQHFGDGTRLSIL.

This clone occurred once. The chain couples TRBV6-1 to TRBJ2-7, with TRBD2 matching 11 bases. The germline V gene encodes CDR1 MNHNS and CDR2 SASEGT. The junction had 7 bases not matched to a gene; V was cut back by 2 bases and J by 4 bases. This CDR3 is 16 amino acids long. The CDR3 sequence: CASSELASGRRYEQYF. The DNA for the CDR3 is TGTGCCAGCAGTGAATTGGCTAGCGGGAGGCGGTACGAGCAGTACTTC.

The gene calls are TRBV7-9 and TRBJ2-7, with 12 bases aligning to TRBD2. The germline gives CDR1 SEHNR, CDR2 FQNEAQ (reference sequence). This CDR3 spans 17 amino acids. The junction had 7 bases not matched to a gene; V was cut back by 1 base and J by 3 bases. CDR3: CASSLVWASGGDYEQYF. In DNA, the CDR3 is TGTGCCAGCAGCTTAGTTTGGGCTAGCGGGGGGGACTACGAGCAGTACTTC.

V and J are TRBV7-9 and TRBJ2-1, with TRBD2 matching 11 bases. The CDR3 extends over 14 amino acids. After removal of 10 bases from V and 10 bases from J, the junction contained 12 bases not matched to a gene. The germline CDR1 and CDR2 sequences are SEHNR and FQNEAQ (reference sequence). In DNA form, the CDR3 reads TGTGCCACAAGACTAGCGGGATCGCCCACAGAGCAGTTCTTC. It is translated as CATRLAGSPTEQFF.